The T cell receptor (beta chain) under discussion was sequenced for a study of blood T cell repertoires in COVID-19 (dated by TCRdb to the early 2020s). About the full investigation: The collaborator samples originated in the United States, Italy and Spain and spanned the acute and convalescent phases of COVID-19. The prospective study material was composed of cDNA or gDNA derived from T cells, B-cell-depleted T cells, or PBMCs. Where HLA class I and class II types were available, the types were taken from metadata supplied by the sample provider, not from assay-based typing. The dataset comprised deeply sampled blood TCRbeta repertoires from subjects exposed to, actively infected with, or recovered from COVID-19. Sample metadata almost always included a de-identified subject ID, COVID-19 status, age in years and sex. The repertoires were released in a freely available public database meant as a resource for research on the immune response to SARS-CoV-2. The samples were drawn from the first 160 participants of the ongoing ImmuneRACE study and from 1,254 subjects provided by 6 global collaborators.

Results the study describes overall, beyond this receptor: The quantity of clinical and demographic metadata differed by source and by participant and was supplied without curation.

The collaborating institutions used their own protocols to collect whole blood in K2EDTA tubes. For TCRbeta analysis, collaborators shipped samples as frozen whole blood, isolated PBMCs, or DNA extracted from either of those sample types. From the germline V gene, CDR1 is SGHAT and CDR2 is FQNNGV. From the cysteine through the phenylalanine, the CDR3 covers 15 amino acids. Only CDR3 DNA is held: 45 bases, read in frame from base 1. Relative to germline, V is 4 bases shorter and J is 6 bases shorter, with 19 bases between their ends. The immunoSEQ Assay, a bias-controlled multiplex PCR, was used to amplify TCRbeta CDR3 regions from genomic DNA. In the original analysis: Within the assay, amplification of reference gene primers was used to estimate how many nucleated cells each sample contained. Sequence reads were collapsed and filtered to measure the absolute abundance of every unique TCRbeta CDR3 rearrangement. For each sample, productive Simpson clonality was calculated as the square root of Simpson's diversity index over productive rearrangements. TCRdb limited this immuneACCESS table to in-frame rearrangements with V and J called. A share of clones is missing; checked studies link under half to unresolved V genes, and the rest is unexplained. V and J calls plus clone size are reproduced from that table; the DNA served to infer D and trimming. Across this sample there are approximately 470,000 clones, with 70% to 90% seen only once. The ten largest clones add up to about 3.2% of the sample.

As for this clone: There is no known antigen for this receptor. No much larger clonotype is one base removed from it; base qualities were not supplied.

This TCR was sampled from a human donor in a cohort sampled during active COVID-19. The rearrangement joined TRBV11-2 to TRBJ2-7, and possibly TRBD2, on 6 matching bases. The specimen sequenced was peripheral blood. The encoded CDR3 is CASSSPAGRWGEQYF. The nucleotide sequence reads as follows: TGTGCCAGCAGCTCGCCGGCGGGGCGATGGGGCGAGCAGTACTTC.